The 21 T cell receptor beta chains below all came from one sample that was sequenced in a study of OX40 agonist ivuxolimab in advanced cancers. Using immunoSEQ multiplex PCR, the repertoire was profiled, and TCRdb retains in-frame clones only, with some absent. The table records roughly 28,000 clones, approximately 84% of them present only once. Sequenced material: CD4+ or CD8+ T cells sorted from blood, taken in a trial of the OX40 agonist ivuxolimab. These receptors were obtained from an adult with an advanced solid tumor such as melanoma, head and neck, liver or kidney cancer.

The CDR3 region is CASSLDGGYGYTF. The CDR3 DNA reads TGTGCCAGCAGCTTAGATGGGGGCTATGGCTACACCTTC. The chain joins TRBV7-8 to TRBJ1-2; the D gene is possibly TRBD1 (5 bases). From germline, CDR1 is SGHVS and CDR2 FQNEAQ. The length of the CDR3 is 13 residues. Trimming took off 1 base at V and 4 bases at J, with 7 bases between the two ends.

The chain couples TRBV6-8 to TRBJ2-7; possibly TRBD1 or TRBD2 for D (5 bases each). V gave up 5 bases and J gave up 4 bases, with 15 bases separating them. The germline V gene encodes CDR1 MNHGY and CDR2 SAAAGT. CDR3 length equals 14 residues. Here the CDR3 reads CASSPGTELYEQYF. CDR3 DNA sequence: TGTGCCAGCAGTCCCGGGACCGAGCTTTACGAGCAGTACTTC.

The chain carries TRBV4-3 and TRBJ1-3, with unresolved D. V gave up 2 bases and J gave up 0 bases, with 11 bases separating them. The CDR3 loop spans 16 amino acids. The germline gives CDR1 LGHNA, CDR2 YSLEER. The CDR3 DNA sequence: TGCGCCAGCAGCCAATCCCCACCCGACTCTGGAAACACCATATATTTT. This encodes CASSQSPPDSGNTIYF.

This chain links TRBV6-1 with TRBJ1-5; perhaps TRBD1 as D (6 bases). V lost 3 bases and J lost 4, with 10 bases in between. Germline CDR1 and CDR2: MNHNS and SASEGT. The CDR3 loop spans 14 amino acids. For the CDR3, the DNA is TGTGCCAGCAGTGAGCACACAGGGAATCAGCCCCAGCATTTT. It codes for CASSEHTGNQPQHF.

The chain couples TRBV2 to TRBJ2-2; perhaps TRBD2 as D (5 bases). The CDR3 extends over 14 amino acids. Trimming left V 5 bases short and J 7 bases short, with 14 bases between. Germline-derived CDR1 and CDR2 are SNHLY and FYNNEI. The CDR3, as DNA: TGTGCCAGCAGTCCCTTTACTAGTATCGGGGAGCTGTTTTTT. Protein sequence: CASSPFTSIGELFF.

This chain links TRBV11-2 with TRBJ2-3, with D uncertain. V shed 2 bases and J shed 5 bases, with 14 bases lying between them. CDR3 length equals 15 residues. Germline CDR1 SGHAT, CDR2 FQNNGV. CDR3 nucleotides: TGTGCCAGCAGCTTAATTTTGGCCTATCGAGATACGCAGTATTTT. It specifies CASSLILAYRDTQYF.

The rearrangement links TRBV9 to TRBJ2-3, with 13 bases matching TRBD2. The CDR3 length is 16 residues. The junction had 6 bases not matched to a gene; V was cut back by 4 bases and J by 4 bases. Germline CDR1 reads SGDLS; CDR2 reads YYNGEE. CDR3: CASSPGTSGNPDTQYF. The CDR3 region has the DNA TGTGCCAGCAGCCCCGGGACTAGCGGGAACCCAGATACGCAGTATTTT.

The rearrangement joins TRBV7-6 to TRBJ2-1; D is perhaps TRBD1 (5 bases). There are 12 residues in the CDR3. The V gene lost 5 bases and the J gene lost 7 bases, with 9 bases spanning the gap. The germline V gene has CDR1 SGHVS and CDR2 FNYEAQ. CDR3 sequence: CASSLDRNEQFF. In DNA form, the CDR3 reads TGTGCCAGCAGCCTAGACAGAAATGAGCAGTTCTTC.

The rearrangement joins TRBV14 to TRBJ2-1, with D maybe TRBD1 (6 bases). This CDR3 contains 16 residues. Germline CDR1 and CDR2: SGHDN and FVKESK. Trimming shortened V by 2 bases and J by 8 bases, and 19 bases separated the two germline ends. The CDR3 sequence is CASSQKSRTVFDEQFF. The DNA for the CDR3 is TGTGCCAGCAGCCAAAAGTCGCGGACAGTCTTCGATGAGCAGTTCTTC.

The chain links TRBV9 to TRBJ2-3; TRBD1 aligns across 10 bases. Germline trimming cut 3 bases from V and 4 bases from J; bases unmatched to any gene: 5. Germline values: CDR1 SGDLS, CDR2 YYNGEE. There are 15 residues in the CDR3. CDR3 sequence: CASSAGQGPPDTQYF. CDR3 coding DNA: TGTGCCAGCAGCGCGGGACAGGGGCCGCCAGATACGCAGTATTTT.

This chain connects TRBV7-9 to TRBJ2-5; 9 nucleotides align to TRBD1. CDR1 and CDR2 from the germline V gene are SEHNR and FQNEAQ (reference sequence). The CDR3 is made up of 15 amino acids. V was pared by 5 bases and J by 4 bases, with 8 bases of the junction left unmatched. The CDR3 DNA reads TGTGCCAGCAGCCCCGGGACAGGGTTACGAGAGACCCAGTACTTC. Its protein product is CASSPGTGLRETQYF.

The gene calls are TRBV5-8 and TRBJ2-7; 8 bases agree with TRBD1. Germline V CDR1 and CDR2: SGHTS, YDEGEE. The CDR3 is made up of 14 amino acids. V gave up 4 bases and J gave up 2 bases; unmatched junction bases: 5. CDR3 nucleotide sequence: TGTGCCAGCAGCCACGGACAGGGAGCCTACGAGCAGTACTTC. Its translation is CASSHGQGAYEQYF.

The rearrangement uses TRBV5-6 and TRBJ2-7; D call uncertain. The CDR3 has 11 amino acids. CDR1 and CDR2 (germline): SGHDT, YYEEEE. Deletions cut 4 bases from V and 2 bases from J, with 4 bases between. The CDR3 is CASSGAYEQYF. The CDR3 nucleotides are TGTGCCAGCAGCGGAGCCTACGAGCAGTACTTC.

V and J are TRBV19 and TRBJ1-4; possibly TRBD1 for D (5 bases). This CDR3 comprises 14 residues. Trimming cost V 5 bases and J 8 bases, with 15 bases left between them. Germline V CDR1 and CDR2: LNHDA, SQIVND (reference sequence). CDR3 sequence: CASSARDGYEKLFF. The CDR3 region has the DNA TGTGCCAGTAGTGCCCGGGACGGCTACGAAAAACTGTTTTTT.

The J gene is TRBJ1-5, the V gene TRBV7-2; no firm D call. Germline V CDR1 and CDR2: SGHTA, FQGNSA. The CDR3 sequence is 14 residues long. The V end was cut by 1 base, the J end by 2 bases, with 6 bases between. CDR3 DNA sequence: TGTGCCAGCAGCTTAGTTCCAGGCAATCAGCCCCAGCATTTT. It codes for CASSLVPGNQPQHF.

The chain couples TRBV18 to TRBJ2-7; D not certain. Germline V gives CDR1 KGHSH, CDR2 LQKENI. This CDR3 contains 15 residues. V lost 0 bases to trimming and J lost 0 bases, with 9 bases between them. Here the CDR3 reads CASSPPGLSSYEQYF. As DNA, the CDR3 is TGTGCCAGCTCACCACCGGGGTTAAGCTCCTACGAGCAGTACTTC. Filled out from reference TRBV18 and TRBJ2-7, the complete variable domain reads NAGVMQNPRHLVRRRGQEARLRCSPMKGHSHVYWYRQLPEEGLKFMVYLQKENIIDESGMPKERFSAEFPKEGPSILRIQQVVRGDSAAYFCASSPPGLSSYEQYFGPGTRLTVT.

The chain recombines TRBV4-2 with TRBJ2-1; perhaps D is TRBD1 or TRBD2 (6 bases each). This CDR3 is built from 16 residues. Germline V gene lookup returns CDR1 LGHNA and CDR2 YNFKEQ. The V end was cut by 3 bases, the J end by 0 bases, with 12 bases between. CDR3: CASSQGGPFSYNEQFF. The CDR3, as DNA: TGTGCCAGCAGCCAGGGGGGCCCCTTCTCCTACAATGAGCAGTTCTTC.

The V gene is TRBV13, the J gene TRBJ2-5, with TRBD1 as a possible D gene (6 bases). V lost 6 bases and J lost 2, with 10 bases in between. Germline loops: CDR1 PRHDT, CDR2 FYEKMQ (reference sequence). The CDR3 extends over 13 amino acids. The CDR3: CASSPGQQETQYF. The CDR3 bases are TGTGCCAGCAGTCCAGGACAGCAAGAGACCCAGTACTTC.

The chain couples TRBV28 to TRBJ2-7; D is unclear. With 3 bases removed from V and 3 bases from J, the gap between germline ends came to 6 bases. CDR1 MDHEN and CDR2 SYDVKM come from the germline V gene. CDR3 length: 12 residues. The CDR3 coding sequence is TGTGCCAGCAGTTTTACGATCTACGAGCAGTACTTC. It specifies CASSFTIYEQYF.

V and J are TRBV4-3 and TRBJ2-3; D call uncertain. The V gene's germline CDR1 is LGHNA and CDR2 YSLEER. The CDR3 has 13 amino acids. V was pared by 4 bases and J by 1 base, with 6 bases between. The CDR3 region is CASSPPGTDTQYF. Written as DNA, the CDR3 is TGCGCCAGCAGCCCCCCAGGCACAGATACGCAGTATTTT.

The chain has TRBV7-8 and TRBJ2-1, with D perhaps matching TRBD1 or TRBD2 (5 bases each). V lost 4 bases to trimming and J lost 2 bases, with 12 bases between them. The V gene's germline CDR1 is SGHVS and CDR2 FQNEAQ. The CDR3 runs 15 residues. The DNA for the CDR3 is TGTGCCAGCAGCTCCCGGGGCGGTCCCTACAATGAGCAGTTCTTC. Translation: CASSSRGGPYNEQFF.